This T cell receptor (beta chain) was found in a study of blood T cell repertoires in COVID-19. Looking at the study overall: Specimens from acute and convalescent COVID-19 originated in the United States, Italy and Spain. The cDNA or gDNA used as material had been derived from T cells, B-cell-depleted T cells, or PBMCs.

Method: immunoSEQ multiplex PCR; TCRdb's copy keeps in-frame clones and lacks some. The table includes under 95,000 clones, about 85% detected once. The CDR3 totals 15 residues. Trimming stripped 0 bases from V and 5 bases from J, with 14 bases between. The germline V gene has CDR1 GTSNPN and CDR2 SVGIG (reference sequence). Enrolled during active infection, Seattle patients were then followed longitudinally. The genes are TRBV30 and TRBJ1-5; D is possibly TRBD1 (5 bases). This TCR was recovered from a woman older than 75 with COVID-19, enrolled during active disease. Input material: peripheral blood. The CDR3 bases are TGTGCCTGGAGTGTACTCTCGACGGGGGATCAGCCCCAGCATTTT. Protein product: CAWSVLSTGDQPQHF.